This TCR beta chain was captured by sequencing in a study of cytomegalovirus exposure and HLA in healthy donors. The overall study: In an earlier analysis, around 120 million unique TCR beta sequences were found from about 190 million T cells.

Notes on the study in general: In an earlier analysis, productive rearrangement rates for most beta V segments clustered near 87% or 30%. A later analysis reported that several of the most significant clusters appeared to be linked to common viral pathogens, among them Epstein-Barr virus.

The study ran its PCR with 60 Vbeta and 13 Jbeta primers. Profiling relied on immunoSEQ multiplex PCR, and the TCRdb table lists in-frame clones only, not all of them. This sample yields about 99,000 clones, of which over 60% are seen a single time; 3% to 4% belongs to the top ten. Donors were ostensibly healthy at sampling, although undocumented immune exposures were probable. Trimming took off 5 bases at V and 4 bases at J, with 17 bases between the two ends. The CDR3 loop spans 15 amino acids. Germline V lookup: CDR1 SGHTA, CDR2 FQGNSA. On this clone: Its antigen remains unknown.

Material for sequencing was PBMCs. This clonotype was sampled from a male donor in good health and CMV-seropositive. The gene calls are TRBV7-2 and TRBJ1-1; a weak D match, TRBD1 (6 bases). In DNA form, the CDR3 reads TGTGCCAGCAGCCGTACCACAGGGATTGGCACTGAAGCTTTCTTT. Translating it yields CASSRTTGIGTEAFF.